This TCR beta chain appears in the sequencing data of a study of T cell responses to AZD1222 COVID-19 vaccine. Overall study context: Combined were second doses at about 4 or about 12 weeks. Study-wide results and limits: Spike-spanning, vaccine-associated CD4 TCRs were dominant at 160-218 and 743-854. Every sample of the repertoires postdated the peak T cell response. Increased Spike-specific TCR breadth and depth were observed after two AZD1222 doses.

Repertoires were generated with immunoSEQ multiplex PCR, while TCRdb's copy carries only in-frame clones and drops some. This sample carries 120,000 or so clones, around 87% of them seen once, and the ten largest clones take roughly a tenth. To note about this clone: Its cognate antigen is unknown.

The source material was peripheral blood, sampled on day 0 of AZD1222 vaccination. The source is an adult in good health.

The CDR3 sequence: CASSYLTDGAEQFF. CDR3 DNA: TGTGCCAGCAGTTACCTCACGGACGGGGCGGAGCAGTTCTTC. This chain connects TRBV6-2 or TRBV6-3 to TRBJ2-1; either TRBD1 or TRBD2 may fit D (5 bases each). CDR1 and CDR2 (germline): MNHEY, SVGEGT. This CDR3 comprises 14 residues. V was trimmed by 2 bases and J by 10 bases, leaving 15 bases between them.